This T cell receptor beta chain was retrieved from a study of Ad26.COV2.S vaccination and SARS-CoV-2 variants. On the study more broadly: Donor joined the COV1001 Ad26.COV2.S trial arm. Findings of the study overall: It was found that vaccine and placebo recipients had similar non-spike TCR breadth. The study found higher spike-specific TCR breadth in vaccine than placebo recipients. Analyses of TCR breadth and depth may have underestimated total T cell responses.

Comments on this clone: Antigen: not known.

Germline loops: CDR1 MGHRA, CDR2 YSYEKL. Germline trimming cut 6 bases from V and 2 bases from J; bases unmatched to any gene: 10. There are 15 residues in the CDR3. Treatment described: some 20 received Ad26.COV2.S at low or high dose, single or two shots; several received placebo; per-sample allocation not given. Day 63 after the first vaccine or placebo injection was the time point for sampling. Clones were read by immunoSEQ multiplex PCR, and TCRdb kept only the in-frame ones, dropping some. The top ten hold about 10% of the sample, which has 200,000 to 300,000 clones, 88% seen once. Sequenced material: peripheral blood, taken in a trial of Ad26.COV2.S vaccine versus placebo. The clonotype originates from a person between 18 and 65 years old who received the Ad26.COV2.S COVID-19 vaccine or a placebo. The chain is built from TRBV4-1 and TRBJ2-7, with 7 bases matching TRBD1. CDR3 region: CASSQTGTDTYEQYF. The CDR3 DNA sequence: TGCGCCAGCAGTCAAACCGGGACAGATACCTACGAGCAGTACTTC.